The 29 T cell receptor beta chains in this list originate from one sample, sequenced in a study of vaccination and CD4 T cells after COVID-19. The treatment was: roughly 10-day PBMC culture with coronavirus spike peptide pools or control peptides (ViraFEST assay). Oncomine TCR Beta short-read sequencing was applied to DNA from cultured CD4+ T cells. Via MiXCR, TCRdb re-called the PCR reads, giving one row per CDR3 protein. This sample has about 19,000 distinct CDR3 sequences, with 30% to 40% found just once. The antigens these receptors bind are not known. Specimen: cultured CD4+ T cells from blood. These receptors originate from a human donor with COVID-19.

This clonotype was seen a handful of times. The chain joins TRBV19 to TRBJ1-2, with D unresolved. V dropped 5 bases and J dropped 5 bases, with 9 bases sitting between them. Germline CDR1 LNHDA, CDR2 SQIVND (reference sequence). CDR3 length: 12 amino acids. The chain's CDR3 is CASSLMGYGYTF. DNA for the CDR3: TGTGCCAGTAGTCTCATGGGTTATGGCTACACCTTC.

The CDR3 region is CSARDPQVGDTQYF. The DNA for the CDR3 is TGCAGTGCTAGAGATCCCCAGGTCGGAGATACGCAGTATTTT. The rearrangement uses TRBV20-1 and TRBJ2-3; D not certain. Germline CDR1 is DFQATT and CDR2 is SNEGSKA (reference sequence). This CDR3 has 14 amino acids. The ends were cut back, 0 bases at V and 5 bases at J, with 12 bases in the middle.

In DNA form, the CDR3 reads TGCAGTGCTAGAGATCCTCGGGGAACCAAAAACATTCAGTACTTC. Protein product: CSARDPRGTKNIQYF. The rearrangement joins TRBV20-1 to TRBJ2-4, with D possibly TRBD2 on 5 matching bases. Trimming left V 0 bases short and J 2 bases short, with 11 bases between. The germline CDR1 and CDR2 sequences are DFQATT and SNEGSKA (reference sequence). The length of the CDR3 is 15 residues.

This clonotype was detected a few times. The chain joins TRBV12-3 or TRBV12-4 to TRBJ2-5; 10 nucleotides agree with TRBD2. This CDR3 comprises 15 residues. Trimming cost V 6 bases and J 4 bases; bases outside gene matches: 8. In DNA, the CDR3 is TGTGCCAGCAGCCAACTAGCGGGGACCGTAGAGACCCAGTACTTC. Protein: CASSQLAGTVETQYF.

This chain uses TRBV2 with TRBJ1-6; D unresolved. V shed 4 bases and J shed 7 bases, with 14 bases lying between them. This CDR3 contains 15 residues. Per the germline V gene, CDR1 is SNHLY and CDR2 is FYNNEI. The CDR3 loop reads CASSVFDPENSPLHF. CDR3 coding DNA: TGTGCCAGCAGTGTGTTCGACCCCGAGAATTCACCCCTCCACTTT.

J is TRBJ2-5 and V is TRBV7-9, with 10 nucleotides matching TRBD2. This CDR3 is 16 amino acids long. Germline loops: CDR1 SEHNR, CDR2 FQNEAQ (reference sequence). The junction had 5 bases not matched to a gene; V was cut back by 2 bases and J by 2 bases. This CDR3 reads CASSLRASGGQETQYF. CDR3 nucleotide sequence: TGTGCCAGCAGCTTAAGGGCTAGCGGGGGACAAGAGACCCAGTACTTC. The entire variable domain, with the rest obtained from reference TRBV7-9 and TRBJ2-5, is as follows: DTGVSQNPRHKITKRGQNVTFRCDPISEHNRLYWYRQTLGQGPEFLTYFQNEAQLEKSRLLSDRFSAERPKGSFSTLEIQRTEQGDSAMYLCASSLRASGGQETQYFGPGTRLLVL.

The CDR3 reads CASSLERQGAYEQYF. The CDR3 DNA reads as TGCGCCAGCAGCTTGGAACGGCAGGGGGCCTACGAGCAGTACTTC. This rearrangement joins TRBV5-1 to TRBJ2-7; 7 bases match TRBD1. This CDR3 contains 15 residues. Germline-derived CDR1 and CDR2 are SGHRS and YFSETQ. J was trimmed by 2 bases and V by 0 bases; bases with no gene match: 5.

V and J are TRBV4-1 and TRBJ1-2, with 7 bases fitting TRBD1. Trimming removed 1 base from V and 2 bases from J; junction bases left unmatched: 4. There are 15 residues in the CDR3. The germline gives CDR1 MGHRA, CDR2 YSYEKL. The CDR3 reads CASSQAAGGNYGYTF. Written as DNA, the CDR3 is TGCGCCAGCAGCCAAGCGGCAGGGGGAAACTATGGCTACACCTTC.

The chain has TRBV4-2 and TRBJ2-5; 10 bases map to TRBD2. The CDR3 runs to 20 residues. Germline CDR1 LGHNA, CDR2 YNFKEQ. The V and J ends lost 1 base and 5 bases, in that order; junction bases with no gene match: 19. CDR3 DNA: TGTGCCAGCAGCCAAGTCAGGGGGACCGGATTAGCGGGGGGAGTTGAGACCCAGTACTTC. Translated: CASSQVRGTGLAGGVETQYF.

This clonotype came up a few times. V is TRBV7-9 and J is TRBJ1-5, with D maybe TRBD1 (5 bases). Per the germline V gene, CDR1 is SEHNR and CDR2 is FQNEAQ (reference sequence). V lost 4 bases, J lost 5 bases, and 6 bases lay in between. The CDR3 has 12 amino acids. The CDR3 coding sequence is TGTGCCAGCAGCTGGGGGGATCAGCCCCAGCATTTT. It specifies CASSWGDQPQHF.

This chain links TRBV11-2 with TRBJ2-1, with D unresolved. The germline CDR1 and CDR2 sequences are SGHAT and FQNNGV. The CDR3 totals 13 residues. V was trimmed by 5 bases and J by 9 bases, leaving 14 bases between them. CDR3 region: CASSAIMGREQFF. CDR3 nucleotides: TGTGCCAGCAGCGCCATTATGGGTCGTGAGCAGTTCTTC. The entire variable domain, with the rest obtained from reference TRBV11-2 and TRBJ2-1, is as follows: EAGVAQSPRYKIIEKRQSVAFWCNPISGHATLYWYQQILGQGPKLLIQFQNNGVVDDSQLPKDRFSAERLKGVDSTLKIQPAKLEDSAVYLCASSAIMGREQFFGPGTRLTVL.

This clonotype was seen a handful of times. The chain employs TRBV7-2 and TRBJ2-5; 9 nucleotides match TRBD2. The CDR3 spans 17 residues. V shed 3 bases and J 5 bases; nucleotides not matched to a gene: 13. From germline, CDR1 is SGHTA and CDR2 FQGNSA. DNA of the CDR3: TGTGCCAGCAGCTTTCTACGGGGCGGGGGGGCCGGGGAGACCCAGTACTTC. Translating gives CASSFLRGGGAGETQYF.

CDR3 nucleotide sequence: TGTGCCAGTAGGGATGGGGGATGGAATCAGCCCCAGCATTTT. Translation: CASRDGGWNQPQHF. The V gene is TRBV19, the J gene TRBJ1-5; maybe TRBD1 (5 bases). The germline gives CDR1 LNHDA, CDR2 SQIVND (reference sequence). V was shortened by 6 bases and J by 4 bases, with 13 bases between the two germline ends. This CDR3 has 14 amino acids.

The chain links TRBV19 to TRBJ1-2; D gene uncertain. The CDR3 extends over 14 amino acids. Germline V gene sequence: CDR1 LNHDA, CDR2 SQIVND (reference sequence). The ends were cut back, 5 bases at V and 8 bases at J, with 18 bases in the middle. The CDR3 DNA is TGTGCCAGTAGTCCTTTTTCAAGGTCGGAAGGCTACACCTTC. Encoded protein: CASSPFSRSEGYTF.

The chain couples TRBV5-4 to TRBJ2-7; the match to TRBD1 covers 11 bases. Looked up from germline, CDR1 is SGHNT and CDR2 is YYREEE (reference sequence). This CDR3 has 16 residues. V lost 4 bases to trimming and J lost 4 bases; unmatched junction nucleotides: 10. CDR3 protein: CASSESPGQGGYEQYF. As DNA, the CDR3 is TGTGCCAGCAGCGAATCCCCGGGACAGGGGGGGTACGAGCAGTACTTC. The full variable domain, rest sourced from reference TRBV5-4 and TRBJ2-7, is ETGVTQSPTHLIKTRGQQVTLRCSSQSGHNTVSWYQQALGQGPQFIFQYYREEENGRGNFPPRFSGLQFPNYSSELNVNALELDDSALYLCASSESPGQGGYEQYFGPGTRLTVT.

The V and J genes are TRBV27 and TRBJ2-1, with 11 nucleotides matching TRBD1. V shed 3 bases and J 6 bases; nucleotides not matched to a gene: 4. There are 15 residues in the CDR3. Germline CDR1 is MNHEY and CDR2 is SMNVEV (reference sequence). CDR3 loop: CASSFEGTGGNEQFF. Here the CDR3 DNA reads TGTGCCAGCAGTTTCGAGGGGACAGGGGGCAATGAGCAGTTCTTC.

The CDR3 DNA sequence: TGTGCCAGCAGCCCGAATACAGGCGTATCGCGGTCGGAGACCCAGTACTTC. This sequence encodes CASSPNTGVSRSETQYF. The V gene is TRBV5-4, the J gene TRBJ2-5, with a possible D match to TRBD1 (5 bases). Germline values: CDR1 SGHNT, CDR2 YYREEE (reference sequence). This CDR3 spans 17 amino acids. Deletions cut 4 bases from V and 5 bases from J, with 24 bases between. The variable domain in full, with the rest retrieved from reference TRBV5-4 and TRBJ2-5, is ETGVTQSPTHLIKTRGQQVTLRCSSQSGHNTVSWYQQALGQGPQFIFQYYREEENGRGNFPPRFSGLQFPNYSSELNVNALELDDSALYLCASSPNTGVSRSETQYFGPGTRLLVL.

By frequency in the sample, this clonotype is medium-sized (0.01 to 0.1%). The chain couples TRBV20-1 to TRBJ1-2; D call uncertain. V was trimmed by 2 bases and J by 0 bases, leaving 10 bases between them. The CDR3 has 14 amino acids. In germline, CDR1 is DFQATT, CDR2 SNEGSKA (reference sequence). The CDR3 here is CSARLPTANYGYTF. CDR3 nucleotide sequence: TGCAGTGCTAGATTACCGACGGCTAACTATGGCTACACCTTC.

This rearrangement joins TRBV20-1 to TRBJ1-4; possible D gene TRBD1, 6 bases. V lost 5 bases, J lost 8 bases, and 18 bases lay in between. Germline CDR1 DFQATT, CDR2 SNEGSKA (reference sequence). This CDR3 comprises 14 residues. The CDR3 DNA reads TGCAGTGCTCCTCCCACCAGGGGAGGAGAAAAACTGTTTTTT. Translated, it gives CSAPPTRGGEKLFF.

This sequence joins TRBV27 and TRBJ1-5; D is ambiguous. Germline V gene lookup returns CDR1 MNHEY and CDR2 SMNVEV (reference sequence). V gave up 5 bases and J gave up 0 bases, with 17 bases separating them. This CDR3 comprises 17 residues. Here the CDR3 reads CASSPTLTGYSNQPQHF. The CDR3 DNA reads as TGTGCCAGCAGTCCAACCCTCACGGGCTATAGCAATCAGCCCCAGCATTTT.

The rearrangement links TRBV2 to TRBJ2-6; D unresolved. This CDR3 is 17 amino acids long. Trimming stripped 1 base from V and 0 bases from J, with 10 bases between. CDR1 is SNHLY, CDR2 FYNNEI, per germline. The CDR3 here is CASSEGVFSSGANVLTF. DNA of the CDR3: TGTGCCAGCAGTGAAGGGGTTTTCTCCTCTGGGGCCAACGTCCTGACTTTC. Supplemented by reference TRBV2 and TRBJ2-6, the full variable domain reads EPEVTQTPSHQVTQMGQEVILRCVPISNHLYFYWYRQILGQKVEFLVSFYNNEISEKSEIFDDQFSVERPDGSNFTLKIRSTKLEDSAMYFCASSEGVFSSGANVLTFGAGSRLTVL.

The CDR3 is CASTETYTEAFF. CDR3 coding DNA: TGTGCCAGCACCGAGACCTACACTGAAGCTTTCTTT. The rearrangement joins TRBV7-8 to TRBJ1-1; no firm D call. Germline values: CDR1 SGHVS, CDR2 FQNEAQ. V lost 7 bases, J lost 3 bases, and 9 bases lay in between. This CDR3 is built from 12 residues.

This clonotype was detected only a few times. The CDR3 is CSATWDRDNEKLFF. In nucleotides, the CDR3 is TGCAGTGCCACTTGGGACAGGGACAATGAAAAACTGTTTTTT. V and J are TRBV20-1 and TRBJ1-4, with TRBD1 identical over 9 bases. After removal of 6 bases from V and 5 bases from J, the junction contained 7 bases not matched to a gene. The CDR3 is 14 residues long. Germline V lookup: CDR1 DFQATT, CDR2 SNEGSKA (reference sequence).

This CDR3 reads CASSERQGSYNEQFF. The CDR3 DNA follows: TGTGCCAGCAGTGAACGGCAGGGATCCTACAATGAGCAGTTCTTC. The V and J genes are TRBV6-1 and TRBJ2-1; D is perhaps TRBD1 (5 bases). V shed 2 bases and J shed 1 base, with 9 bases lying between them. This CDR3 has 15 amino acids. Germline values: CDR1 MNHNS, CDR2 SASEGT.

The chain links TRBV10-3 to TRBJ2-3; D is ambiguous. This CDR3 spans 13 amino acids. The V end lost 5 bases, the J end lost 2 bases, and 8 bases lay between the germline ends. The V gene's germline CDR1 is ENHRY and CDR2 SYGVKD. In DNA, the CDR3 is TGTGCCATCAGTTCCCTCGACACAGATACGCAGTATTTT. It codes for CAISSLDTDTQYF.

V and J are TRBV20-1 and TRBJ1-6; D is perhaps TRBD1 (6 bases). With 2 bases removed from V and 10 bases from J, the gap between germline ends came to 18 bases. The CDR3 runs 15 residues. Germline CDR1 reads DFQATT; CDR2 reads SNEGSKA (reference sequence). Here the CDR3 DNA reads TGCAGTGCTAGAACCCGATTGGACAGTAAATCACCCCTCCACTTT. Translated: CSARTRLDSKSPLHF.

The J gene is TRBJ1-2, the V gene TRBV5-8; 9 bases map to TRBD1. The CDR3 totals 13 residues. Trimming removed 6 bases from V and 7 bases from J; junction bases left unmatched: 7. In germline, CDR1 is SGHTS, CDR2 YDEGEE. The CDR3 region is CASTGQGWFGYTF. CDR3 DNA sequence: TGTGCCAGCACAGGACAGGGGTGGTTTGGCTACACCTTC.

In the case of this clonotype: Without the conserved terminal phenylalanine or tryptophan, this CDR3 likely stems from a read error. The CDR3 protein is CSASRTAPETQYL. In DNA form, the CDR3 reads TGCAGTGCTTCCCGGACAGCCCCAGAGACCCAGTACCTC. This chain links TRBV20-1 with TRBJ2-5; perhaps TRBD1 as D (6 bases). This CDR3 is built from 13 residues. Germline V gene data show CDR1 as DFQATT and CDR2 as SNEGSKA (reference sequence). Trimming cost V 5 bases and J 4 bases, with 14 bases left between them.

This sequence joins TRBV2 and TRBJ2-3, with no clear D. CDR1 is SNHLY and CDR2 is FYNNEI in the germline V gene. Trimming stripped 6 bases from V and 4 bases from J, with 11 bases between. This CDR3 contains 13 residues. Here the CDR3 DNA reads TGTGCCAGCAGAGGTGTTTACTCAGATACGCAGTATTTT. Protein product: CASRGVYSDTQYF.